This TCR beta chain was identified during a study of blood T cell repertoires in COVID-19. The overall study: Italy, Spain and the United States were the sources of the convalescent and acute COVID-19 samples.

The CDR3 spans 12 residues. Trimming pared 7 bases from V and 0 bases from J, leaving 4 bases between. Germline CDR1 is LNHDA and CDR2 is SQIVND (reference sequence). The authors' processing: For nucleated cells, counts were estimated from reference gene primer amplification. Sequenced by immunoSEQ multiplex PCR; TCRdb stores in-frame clones only, minus some. That table furnishes V, J and clone size, whereas the DNA furnished D and trimming. The profile shows 60,000 or so clones, approximately 90% of them singletons. The sample consisted of peripheral blood. The J gene is TRBJ1-5, the V gene TRBV19; D is unclear. This TCR was recovered from a human donor with acute or convalescent COVID-19. The donor label of this sample is uncertain. The CDR3 DNA follows: TGTGCCAGTACCCATAGCAATCAGCCCCAGCATTTT. It specifies CASTHSNQPQHF.